This T cell receptor (beta chain) is from a study of a mutant IDH1 vaccine in newly diagnosed glioma. Whole-study context: Patients underwent eight vaccinations, which took place in weeks 1, 3, 5, 7, 11, 15, 19 and 23. Patients under treatment included approximately 62% males and 37.5% females and had a mean age of about 37 years. Earlier treatment was radiotherapy, temozolomide, or both, with most getting both. First vaccine doses came 4-6 weeks after radiotherapy alone, or with temozolomide cycles.

A word on this clone: Its antigen remains unidentified.

Germline loops: CDR1 SGHRS, CDR2 YFSETQ. V was cut by 0 bases and J by 5 bases, with 14 bases left in between. The CDR3 is 15 residues long. The sample's time point: week 23, last vaccination. Every vaccine dose comprised 300 ug of mutant IDH1 20-mer peptide plus topical imiquimod. The data were produced by immunoSEQ multiplex PCR, yet TCRdb's version contains in-frame clones alone and is incomplete. The sample gives about 20,000 clones, approximately 78% of which show up once; around 13% is in the top ten. The sequencing here drew on PBMCs, taken from a glioma patient whose treatment included an IDH1 peptide vaccine. This TCR came from a man between 25 and 39 years old with glioma. The rearrangement joins TRBV5-1 to TRBJ2-5, with D possibly TRBD2 on 6 matching bases. CDR3 residues: CASSLVQGGGETQYF. DNA for the CDR3: TGCGCCAGCAGCTTGGTCCAGGGCGGAGGGGAGACCCAGTACTTC.